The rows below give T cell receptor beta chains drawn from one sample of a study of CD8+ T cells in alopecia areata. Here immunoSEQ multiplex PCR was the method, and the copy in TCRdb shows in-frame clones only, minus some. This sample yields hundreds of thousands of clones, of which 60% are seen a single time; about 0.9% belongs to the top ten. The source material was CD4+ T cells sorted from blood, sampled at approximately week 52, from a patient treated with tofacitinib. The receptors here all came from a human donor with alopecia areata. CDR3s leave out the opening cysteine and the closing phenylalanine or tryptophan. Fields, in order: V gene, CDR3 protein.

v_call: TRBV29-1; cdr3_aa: SVTGQFYEQY
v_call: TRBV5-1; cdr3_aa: ASRAGDYNEQF
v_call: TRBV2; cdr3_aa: ASRDSLYQETQY
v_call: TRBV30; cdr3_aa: AWKRYGQQETQY
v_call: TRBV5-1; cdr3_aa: ASSLAGDPEAF
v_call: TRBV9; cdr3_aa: ASRPQEFGELF
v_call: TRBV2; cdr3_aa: ASGYTGELF
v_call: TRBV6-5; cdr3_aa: ASSPSTSAYNEQF
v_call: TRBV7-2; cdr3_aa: ASSSEANTEAF
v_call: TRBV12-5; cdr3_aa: ASGLVPGPHKGYT
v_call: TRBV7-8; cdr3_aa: ASSPDPGQRVAGELF
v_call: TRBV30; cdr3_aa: AWSVQGAGANVLT
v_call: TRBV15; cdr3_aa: ATSRESSGGAQY
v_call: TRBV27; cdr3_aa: ASSFLGKLYNEQF
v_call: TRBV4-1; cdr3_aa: ASSPPTGDSYNEQF
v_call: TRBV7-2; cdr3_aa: ASSSMGGADIQY
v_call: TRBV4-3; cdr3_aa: ASSQDLRGSYEQY
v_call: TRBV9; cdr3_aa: ASSALGTEAF
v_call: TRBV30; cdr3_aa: AWSEGYEQY
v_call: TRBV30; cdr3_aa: AWNPLGASRGTDTQY
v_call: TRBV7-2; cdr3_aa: ASSFRDRAY
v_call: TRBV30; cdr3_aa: AWSATGGAYGYT